A single sample is the source of the 15 T cell receptor beta chains below, sequenced in a study of identical twins. TCRdb analysed the 5' RACE reads with MiXCR anew, one entry per CDR3 protein. This sample carries approximately 210,000 distinct CDR3 sequences, less than 20% of them seen once, and the ten largest clones take less than 45%. The data also belong to a second study, concerning T cells expressing NK-cell markers.

Sequencing input: CD8+ T cells sorted from blood. These receptors all stem from a woman in her late teens or twenties in good health.

The CDR3 spells CSARDEKGGDEQYF. The CDR3 DNA sequence: TGCAGTGCTAGAGATGAGAAGGGTGGGGACGAGCAGTACTTC. This chain links TRBV20-1 with TRBJ2-7; D is unclear. This CDR3 contains 14 residues. V lost 0 bases, J lost 5 bases, and 14 bases lay in between. Germline values: CDR1 DFQATT, CDR2 SNEGSKA (reference sequence).

This chain joins TRBV12-3 or TRBV12-4 and TRBJ2-5, with 8 bases matching TRBD2. Trimming took 6 bases from V and 5 from J; bases not matched to a gene: 5. CDR3 length equals 13 residues. CDR3 region: CASSPGGLETQYF. Written as DNA, the CDR3 is TGTGCCAGCAGCCCGGGAGGGTTGGAGACCCAGTACTTC.

The CDR3 reads CSVRTGASYEQYF. The CDR3 bases are TGCAGCGTCCGTACAGGGGCATCCTACGAGCAGTACTTC. J is TRBJ2-7 and V is TRBV29-1, with 7 nucleotides matching TRBD1. This CDR3 has 13 amino acids. The trim removed 6 bases at V and 1 base at J, leaving 6 bases unmatched. CDR1 and CDR2 from the germline V gene are SQVTM and ANQGSEA.

The rearrangement joins TRBV20-1 to TRBJ2-7; TRBD2 matches 9 bases. Losses at the gene ends were 6 bases for V and 3 bases for J; bases not matched to a gene: 6. Germline V lookup: CDR1 DFQATT, CDR2 SNEGSKA (reference sequence). The CDR3 sequence is 13 residues long. The CDR3 DNA reads as TGCAGTGCCGGCGGGGGGGCGGACTACGAGCAGTACTTC. It is translated as CSAGGGADYEQYF.

DNA for the CDR3: TGTGCCAGCAGGGAGCAGGGGAATGGTGAAGCTTTCTTT. Translated: CASREQGNGEAFF. The chain recombines TRBV9 with TRBJ1-1, with D perhaps matching TRBD1 (6 bases). Trimming shortened V by 5 bases and J by 7 bases, and 15 bases separated the two germline ends. From germline, CDR1 is SGDLS and CDR2 YYNGEE. The CDR3 runs to 13 residues.

The gene calls are TRBV5-6 and TRBJ2-1, with 10 bases lining up with TRBD1. Germline CDR1 SGHDT, CDR2 YYEEEE. V shed 3 bases, J shed 14 bases, and the junction held 5 bases outside the gene matches. This CDR3 has 12 residues. CDR3 loop: CASSSMTGGEFF. The CDR3 nucleotides are TGTGCCAGCAGCTCCATGACAGGGGGCGAGTTCTTC.

The rearrangement links TRBV14 to TRBJ1-2, with D hard to call. Trimming cost V 1 base and J 2 bases, with 8 bases left between them. CDR1 is SGHDN, CDR2 FVKESK, per germline. The length of the CDR3 is 14 residues. CDR3 coding DNA: TGTGCCAGCAGCCAAGGACGGATGAACTATGGCTACACCTTC. Its protein product is CASSQGRMNYGYTF.

This chain links TRBV19 with TRBJ2-1; the D gene is possibly TRBD2 (5 bases). The CDR3 length is 15 residues. With 2 bases removed from V and 5 bases from J, the gap between germline ends came to 13 bases. CDR1 is LNHDA and CDR2 is SQIVND in the germline V gene (reference sequence). The DNA for the CDR3 is TGTGCCAGTAGTATAACTAGTAATCTGCACAATGAGCAGTTCTTC. This encodes CASSITSNLHNEQFF.

This clonotype was counted between two and nine times. The chain joins TRBV29-1 to TRBJ2-1; 7 nucleotides agree with TRBD2. With 7 bases clipped from V and 8 bases from J, the junction kept 5 bases outside the gene matches. The CDR3 runs to 11 residues. In germline, CDR1 is SQVTM, CDR2 ANQGSEA. DNA for the CDR3: TGCAGCGCCCACCGGGGGGATGAGCAGTTCTTC. Translation gives CSAHRGDEQFF.

This clonotype turned up a few times. The chain recombines TRBV7-8 with TRBJ2-7, with TRBD2 matching 10 bases. The V and J ends lost 11 bases and 6 bases, in that order; junction bases with no gene match: 7. The germline V gene encodes CDR1 SGHVS and CDR2 FQNEAQ. The length of the CDR3 is 12 residues. CDR3 DNA sequence: TGTGCCTCCATAGCGGGAGGAGGCGAGCAGTACTTC. Protein product: CASIAGGGEQYF.

This chain connects TRBV5-6 to TRBJ2-7; tentative D call: TRBD2 (7 bases). The CDR3 totals 14 residues. V was clipped by 6 bases and J by 2 bases, with 15 bases between them. Germline V CDR1 and CDR2: SGHDT, YYEEEE. The DNA of the CDR3 is TGTGCCAGCACCGGGGGGCTGTCTACCTACGAGCAGTACTTC. Its translation: CASTGGLSTYEQYF.

This clonotype was seen only a few times. The chain links TRBV20-1 to TRBJ2-7, with 9 bases lining up with TRBD2. The CDR3 is 14 amino acids. V shed 6 bases and J 3 bases; nucleotides not matched to a gene: 9. CDR1 and CDR2 from the germline V gene are DFQATT and SNEGSKA (reference sequence). The CDR3 nucleotides read TGCAGTGCCAGAAATAGCGGGAGATACTACGAGCAGTACTTC. The encoded protein is CSARNSGRYYEQYF.

V gene TRBV3-1 combines with J gene TRBJ1-5, with TRBD1 as a possible D gene (5 bases). V dropped 8 bases and J dropped 0 bases, with 11 bases sitting between them. Per germline, CDR1 LGHDT and CDR2 YNNKEL (reference sequence). This CDR3 is built from 14 residues. The CDR3 here is CASAGGYSNQPQHF. In DNA, the CDR3 is TGTGCCAGCGCTGGGGGATATAGCAATCAGCCCCAGCATTTT. Together with reference TRBV3-1 and TRBJ1-5, the CDR3 gives the full variable domain: DTAVSQTPKYLVTQMGNDKSIKCEQNLGHDTMYWYKQDSKKFLKIMFSYNNKELIINETVPNRFSPKSPDKAHLNLHINSLELGDSAVYFCASAGGYSNQPQHFGDGTRLSIL.

The J gene is TRBJ2-1, the V gene TRBV4-1, with D unresolved. With 4 bases removed from V and 10 bases from J, the gap between germline ends came to 11 bases. From germline, CDR1 is MGHRA and CDR2 YSYEKL. The CDR3 is 12 amino acids. The CDR3 DNA follows: TGCGCCAGCAGCCTACATCCTGGAGAGCAGTTCTTC. Protein product: CASSLHPGEQFF.

In its sample, this clonotype was seen a few times. The chain's CDR3 is CSVADGYYEQYF. CDR3 bases: TGCAGCGTGGCTGACGGTTACTACGAGCAGTACTTC. V usage is TRBV29-1 and J usage is TRBJ2-7; D ambiguous. In germline, CDR1 is SQVTM, CDR2 ANQGSEA. The V gene lost 6 bases and the J gene lost 3 bases, with 12 bases spanning the gap. This CDR3 has 12 residues.